Detailed here is one TCR beta chain. Its antigen is not yet known. Within one base of it there is no much larger clone, and no base qualities were kept. Collaborating institutions collected whole blood in K2EDTA tubes following their own protocols. For TCRbeta analysis, collaborators shipped samples as frozen whole blood, isolated PBMCs, or DNA extracted from either of those sample types. The data were taken from a study of blood T cell repertoires in COVID-19 (dated by TCRdb to the early 2020s). Notes on the research overall: Samples from collaborators originated in the United States, Italy and Spain and spanned both the acute and convalescent phases of COVID-19. The prospective study material was composed of cDNA or gDNA derived from T cells, B-cell-depleted T cells, or PBMCs. Subjects who had been exposed to COVID-19, were actively infected with it, or had recovered from it provided the deeply sampled blood TCRbeta repertoires that made up the dataset. The repertoires were made available in a free public database intended to serve as a resource for research on the immune response to SARS-CoV-2. The samples were drawn from the first 160 participants of the ongoing ImmuneRACE study and from 1,254 subjects provided by 6 global collaborators. Nearly every sample came with metadata listing a de-identified subject ID, COVID-19 status, age in years and sex. Where available, HLA class I and class II types were obtained from metadata supplied by the sample provider rather than from assay-based typing. Study-level results and caveats: Clinical and demographic metadata were provided uncurated, with the amount varying by source and participant.

The immunoSEQ Assay, a bias-controlled multiplex PCR, was used to amplify TCRbeta CDR3 regions from genomic DNA. Regarding the original processing steps: Within the assay, amplification of reference gene primers was used to estimate how many nucleated cells each sample contained. To quantify the absolute abundance of each unique TCRbeta CDR3 rearrangement, sequence reads were collapsed and filtered. For each sample, productive Simpson clonality was calculated by taking the square root of Simpson's diversity index across productive rearrangements. Not all clones reach the TCRdb copy of this immuneACCESS table, which keeps in-frame sequences only. Checked studies attribute under half of the gap to unresolved V genes and leave the rest unexplained. Clone size and the V and J calls come from that table; the DNA yielded D and trimming. The sample data list over 150,000 clones, and over 70% of these were observed just once. The top ten constitute 2.9% of the sample.

The CDR3, cysteine through phenylalanine, is 15 amino acids long. The CDR3 DNA has 45 bases and is translated from base 1. CDR1 is given as SGHNT and CDR2 as YENEEA, both from the germline V gene. The junction shows trimming of 5 bases on V and 6 bases on J, and the gene matches do not reach 7 bases of it. Sequenced material: peripheral blood. This receptor was taken from a woman aged 55-70 years with acute or convalescent COVID-19. The chain couples TRBV11-3 to TRBJ2-7; TRBD2 lines up with 13 middle nucleotides. The CDR3 reads as follows: CASSRGTSGAPEQYF. The DNA is TGTGCCAGCAGCCGAGGGACTAGCGGGGCCCCCGAGCAGTACTTC.